This is a list of T cell receptor beta chains from one sample in a study of CD8+ T cells in alopecia areata. Assay: immunoSEQ multiplex PCR; the TCRdb copy retains only in-frame clones and omits some. The sample consists of hundreds of thousands of clones, about 68% of them appearing once. The specimen comprised CD4+ T cells sorted from blood, sampled at week 0. The receptors originated from a human donor with alopecia areata. Both conserved end residues are part of each CDR3. Part of the rows lack a size; the others show once, few, many or a class for expanded clones.

CDR3aa | j_gene | v_gene | abundance
CASSLKSRGYDTQYF | TRBJ2-3 | TRBV7-9 | few
CASSFRTGERAFF | TRBJ1-1 | TRBV5-4 | NA
CASSEARVGGYTF | TRBJ1-2 | TRBV6-1 | NA
CASSTDRVLNTEAFF | TRBJ1-1 | TRBV27 | NA
CASSLGPLYNSPLHF | TRBJ1-6 | TRBV5-1 | few
CASSVGRDYGYTF | TRBJ1-2 | TRBV9 | NA
CSVEVRDGSLGEQYF | TRBJ2-7 | TRBV29-1 | NA
CASSQDGPWGYTF | TRBJ1-2 | TRBV4-1 | NA
CASSTRTSGAYNEQFF | TRBJ2-1 | TRBV25-1 | NA
CAITERGSSDTQYF | TRBJ2-3 | TRBV10-3 | NA
CASSPPGQGTGELFF | TRBJ2-2 | TRBV7-9 | NA
CASSQPASNSEQFF | TRBJ2-1 | TRBV11-2 | NA
CASSLVPSGVRTDTQYF | TRBJ2-3 | TRBV7-2 | few
CSYGTGQQPQHF | TRBJ1-5 | TRBV29-1 | NA
CASMTTYGYTF | TRBJ1-2 | TRBV6-1 | few
CAWSGGFGYGYTF | TRBJ1-2 | TRBV30 | NA
CASSKGNGANVLTF | TRBJ2-6 | TRBV18 | NA
CASSNRDSQGEQYF | TRBJ2-7 | TRBV7-2 | NA
CASKASTNTGELFF | TRBJ2-2 | TRBV2 | NA
CASSQERTSGYNEQFF | TRBJ2-1 | TRBV4-3 | NA
CATSRGLAATYEQYF | TRBJ2-7 | TRBV15 | few
CAWGIGTPKVHEQYF | TRBJ2-7 | TRBV30 | NA
CAWTPKDTQYF | TRBJ2-3 | TRBV30 | few
CSAGDRYEQYF | TRBJ2-7 | TRBV20-1 | NA
CASSPTPLAGVYF | TRBJ2-7 | TRBV25-1 | NA
CATGPGGNEQFF | TRBJ2-1 | TRBV6-6 | few
CASSLKETQYF | TRBJ2-5 | TRBV5-1 | NA
CASSYWGVYTDTQYF | TRBJ2-3 | TRBV6-5 | NA
CAISEGGGSEQFF | TRBJ2-1 | TRBV10-3 | NA
CAWSLERGHTGELFF | TRBJ2-2 | TRBV30 | NA
CASSLGQGPFSEQFF | TRBJ2-1 | TRBV5-8 | NA
CSVFSGGALEQFF | TRBJ2-1 | TRBV29-1 | NA
CASSRFPYEQYF | TRBJ2-7 | TRBV7-9 | few
CAWSAVRSKANSPLHF | TRBJ1-6 | TRBV30 | NA
CASSHRGLGTTEAFF | TRBJ1-1 | TRBV14 | NA
CASSEGLAGVAETQYF | TRBJ2-5 | TRBV9 | NA
CATSRDRSNTQYF | TRBJ2-3 | TRBV15 | NA
CASSLGTGNQPQHF | TRBJ1-5 | TRBV7-9 | NA
CASSSGTDNSPLHF | TRBJ1-6 | TRBV7-3 | once
CASSQGLAGGPLYTQYF | TRBJ2-3 | TRBV4-1 | few
CSVGGGINFAEAFF | TRBJ1-1 | TRBV29-1 | NA
CAWTQEISGNTIYF | TRBJ1-3 | TRBV30 | NA
CASSDREDGEQFF | TRBJ2-1 | TRBV7-8 | NA
CASSSPGLAVQFF | TRBJ2-1 | TRBV5-4 | few
CSVLQTGVRGYGYTF | TRBJ1-2 | TRBV29-1 | NA
CASSEARGGELFF | TRBJ2-2 | TRBV2 | few
CASSQSMGQGNYGYTF | TRBJ1-2 | TRBV23-1 | NA
CAWSLGGNNEKLFF | TRBJ1-4 | TRBV30 | NA
CASKGPSNTGELFF | TRBJ2-2 | TRBV19 | once
CASSQRDRGFYEQYF | TRBJ2-7 | TRBV14 | NA
CASSDSYGYTF | TRBJ1-2 | TRBV2 | once
CAWRRSPYEQYF | TRBJ2-7 | TRBV30 | NA